In its sample, the clone carrying this T cell receptor (beta chain) was seen a few times. The sample comes from a study of graft-versus-host responses after intestinal transplantation. Germline V gives CDR1 LNHDA, CDR2 SQIVND (reference sequence). V was trimmed by 2 bases and J by 7 bases, leaving 15 bases between them. This CDR3 spans 15 amino acids. Overall study results and limits: GvH clones occurred in recipient marrow; some first appeared in ileum or blood.

Sequenced by immunoSEQ multiplex PCR; TCRdb stores in-frame clones only, minus some. Here the sample spans approximately 20,000 clones, 40% to 45% being singletons. Responders labeled with CFSE (approximately 200,000) were plated with approximately 200,000 irradiated, violet-dye-labeled stimulators. The genes are TRBV19 and TRBJ2-1; D tentatively reads TRBD1 or TRBD2 (5 bases each). The TCR sequence derives from a human patient who received an intestinal transplant. Sequenced material: alloreactive CD8+ T cells from a mixed lymphocyte reaction culture, taken before intestinal transplant. Subset given: CFSE-low proliferating T cells sorted from roughly six-day pre-transplant mixed lymphocyte reaction (GvH or HvG direction). The CDR3 nucleotides are TGTGCCAGTAGTATACGGGGCGACTGGATAAATGAGCAGTTCTTC. It is translated as CASSIRGDWINEQFF.